Below are 8 T cell receptor beta chains sequenced from a single sample in a study of blood T cell repertoires in COVID-19. Profiling relied on immunoSEQ multiplex PCR, and the TCRdb table lists in-frame clones only, not all of them. This table holds about 370,000 clones, around 89% found once. The material sequenced was PBMCs or T cells enriched from blood (not recorded which). These receptors came from a man between 18 and 29 years old who had recovered from COVID-19.

This chain uses TRBV6-5 with TRBJ1-1; D perhaps matches TRBD1 (6 bases). Trimming cost V 0 bases and J 7 bases, with 12 bases left between them. Germline V gives CDR1 MNHEY, CDR2 SVGAGI. The CDR3 is made up of 14 amino acids. The CDR3 protein is CASSYSRGRGEAFF. The CDR3 region has the DNA TGTGCCAGCAGTTACTCCAGGGGAAGGGGTGAAGCTTTCTTT.

The rearrangement joins TRBV9 to TRBJ2-2; TRBD1 aligns across 7 bases. This CDR3 is 14 amino acids long. Trimming cost V 5 bases and J 5 bases; bases outside gene matches: 6. Germline V gene lookup returns CDR1 SGDLS and CDR2 YYNGEE. CDR3 in DNA: TGTGCCAGCAGATCCGGGACAGATACCGGGGAGCTGTTTTTT. It translates to CASRSGTDTGELFF.

This rearrangement joins TRBV18 to TRBJ1-1, with TRBD1 matching over 7 bases. CDR1 is KGHSH and CDR2 is LQKENI in the germline V gene. The length of the CDR3 is 16 residues. Germline trimming cut 3 bases from V and 1 base from J; bases unmatched to any gene: 8. The CDR3 loop is CASSPNSRTGNTEAFF. CDR3 DNA sequence: TGTGCCAGCTCACCCAATTCCCGGACAGGGAACACTGAAGCTTTCTTT.

The chain joins TRBV12-2 to TRBJ1-2. TRBV12-2 is flagged as a pseudogene. The length of the CDR3 is 19 residues. CDR3 DNA sequence: TGTGCAAGTCGCTTAGGGTGCGGGAAAAGAGACGGGGAATACTATGGCTACACCTTC. It specifies CASRLGCGKRDGEYYGYTF.

The table lists this clone with a few counts. The chain joins TRBV2 to TRBJ1-1; possible D gene TRBD1, 6 bases. With 9 bases removed from V and 7 bases from J, the gap between germline ends came to 12 bases. CDR3 size: 11 residues. Germline V gene data show CDR1 as SNHLY and CDR2 as FYNNEI. The CDR3 loop is CARRGGNEAFF. The CDR3, as DNA: TGTGCCAGGAGGGGGGGAAATGAAGCTTTCTTT.

The chain carries TRBV7-2 and TRBJ1-2; D unclear. Germline V lookup: CDR1 SGHTA, CDR2 FQGNSA. The CDR3 is 14 amino acids. V was shortened by 5 bases and J by 8 bases, with 18 bases between the two germline ends. DNA for the CDR3: TGTGCCAGCAGCCTCGCCCGGGAGACTTTGGGCTACACCTTC. Protein: CASSLARETLGYTF.

The rearrangement joins TRBV7-8 to TRBJ2-5, with D possibly TRBD1 on 5 matching bases. Trimming took 1 base from V and 5 from J, leaving 8 bases between them. CDR3 length: 13 amino acids. The germline V gene encodes CDR1 SGHVS and CDR2 FQNEAQ. The CDR3 DNA reads as TGTGCCAGCAGCTTAGATCACAGGGAGACCCAGTACTTC. Translated, it gives CASSLDHRETQYF.

V usage is TRBV19 and J usage is TRBJ2-1; 12 nucleotides match TRBD1. Looked up from germline, CDR1 is LNHDA and CDR2 is SQIVND (reference sequence). The CDR3 totals 15 residues. The J segment lost 7 bases and the V segment lost 5 bases, leaving 6 bases of the junction unmatched. CDR3 loop: CASSSRDRGLNEQFF. CDR3 nucleotides: TGTGCCAGTAGTTCCCGGGACAGGGGGCTGAATGAGCAGTTCTTC.